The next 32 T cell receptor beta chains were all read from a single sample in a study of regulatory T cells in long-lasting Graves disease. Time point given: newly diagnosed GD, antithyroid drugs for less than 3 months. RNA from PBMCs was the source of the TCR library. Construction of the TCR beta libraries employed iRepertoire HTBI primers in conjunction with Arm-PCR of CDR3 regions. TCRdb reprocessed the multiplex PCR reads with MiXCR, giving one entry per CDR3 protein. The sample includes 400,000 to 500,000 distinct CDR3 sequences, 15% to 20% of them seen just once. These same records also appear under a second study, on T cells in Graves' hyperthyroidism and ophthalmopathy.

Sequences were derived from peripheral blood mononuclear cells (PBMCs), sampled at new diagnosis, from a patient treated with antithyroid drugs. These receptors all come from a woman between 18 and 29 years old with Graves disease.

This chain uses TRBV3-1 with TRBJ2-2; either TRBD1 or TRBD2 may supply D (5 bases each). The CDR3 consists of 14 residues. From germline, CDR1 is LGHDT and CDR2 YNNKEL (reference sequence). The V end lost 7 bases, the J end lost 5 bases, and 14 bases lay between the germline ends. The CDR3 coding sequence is TGTGCCAGCATGCTGGGGGACGGGACCGGGGAGCTGTTTTTT. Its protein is CASMLGDGTGELFF.

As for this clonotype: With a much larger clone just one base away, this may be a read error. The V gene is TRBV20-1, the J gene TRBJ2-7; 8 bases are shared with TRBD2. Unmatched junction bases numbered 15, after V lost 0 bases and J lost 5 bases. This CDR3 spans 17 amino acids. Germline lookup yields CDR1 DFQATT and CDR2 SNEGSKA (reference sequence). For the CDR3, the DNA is TGCAGTGCTAGAGATTATCGGGGGACTAGTCTCTTCCACGAGCAGTACTTC. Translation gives CSARDYRGTSLFHEQYF.

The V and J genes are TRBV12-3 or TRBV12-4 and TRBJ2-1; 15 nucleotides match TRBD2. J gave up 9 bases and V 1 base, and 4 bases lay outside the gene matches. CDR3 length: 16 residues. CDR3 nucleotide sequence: TGTGCCAGCAGTTTAGGGACTAGCGGGAGGGCCGCTGAGCAGTTCTTC. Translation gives CASSLGTSGRAAEQFF.

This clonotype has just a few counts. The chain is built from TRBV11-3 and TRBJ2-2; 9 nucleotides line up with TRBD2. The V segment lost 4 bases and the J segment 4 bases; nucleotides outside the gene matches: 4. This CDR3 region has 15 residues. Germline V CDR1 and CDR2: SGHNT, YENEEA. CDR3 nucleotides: TGTGCCAGCAGCTCCATAGCGGGAGCCACCGGGGAGCTGTTTTTT. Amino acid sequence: CASSSIAGATGELFF.

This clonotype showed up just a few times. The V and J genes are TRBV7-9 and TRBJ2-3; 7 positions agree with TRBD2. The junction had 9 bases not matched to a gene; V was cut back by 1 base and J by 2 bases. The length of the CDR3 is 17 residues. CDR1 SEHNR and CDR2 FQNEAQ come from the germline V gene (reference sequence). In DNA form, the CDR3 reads TGTGCCAGCAGCTTAGGGATGGCGGGAGTGATCACAGATACGCAGTATTTT. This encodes CASSLGMAGVITDTQYF. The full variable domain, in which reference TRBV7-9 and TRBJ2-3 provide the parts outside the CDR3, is DTGVSQNPRHKITKRGQNVTFRCDPISEHNRLYWYRQTLGQGPEFLTYFQNEAQLEKSRLLSDRFSAERPKGSFSTLEIQRTEQGDSAMYLCASSLGMAGVITDTQYFGPGTRLTVL.

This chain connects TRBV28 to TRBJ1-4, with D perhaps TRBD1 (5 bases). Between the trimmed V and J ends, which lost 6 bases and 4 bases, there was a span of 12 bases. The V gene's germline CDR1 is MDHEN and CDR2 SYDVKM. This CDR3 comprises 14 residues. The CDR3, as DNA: TGTGCCAGCAGCCAAGACAGTTATAATGAAAAACTGTTTTTT. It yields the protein CASSQDSYNEKLFF.

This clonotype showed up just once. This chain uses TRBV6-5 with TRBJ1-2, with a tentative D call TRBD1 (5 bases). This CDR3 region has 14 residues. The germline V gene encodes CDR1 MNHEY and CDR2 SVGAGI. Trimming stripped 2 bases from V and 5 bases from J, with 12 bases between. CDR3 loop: CASSYPDRFYGYTF. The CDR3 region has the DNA TGTGCCAGCAGTTACCCTGACAGATTTTATGGCTACACCTTC.

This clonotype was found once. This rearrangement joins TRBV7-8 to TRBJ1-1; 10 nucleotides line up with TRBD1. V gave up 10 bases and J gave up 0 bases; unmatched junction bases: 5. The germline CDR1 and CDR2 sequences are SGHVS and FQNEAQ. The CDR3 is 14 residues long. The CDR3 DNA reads TGTGCCACGGGACAGGGGACCATGAACACTGAAGCTTTCTTT. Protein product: CATGQGTMNTEAFF.

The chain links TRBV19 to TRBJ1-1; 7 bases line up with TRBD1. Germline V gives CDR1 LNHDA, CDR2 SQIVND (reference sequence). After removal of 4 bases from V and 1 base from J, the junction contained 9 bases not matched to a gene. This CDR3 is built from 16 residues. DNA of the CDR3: TGTGCCAGTAGTAAAGACAGGGATGGGGAGAACACTGAAGCTTTCTTT. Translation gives CASSKDRDGENTEAFF.

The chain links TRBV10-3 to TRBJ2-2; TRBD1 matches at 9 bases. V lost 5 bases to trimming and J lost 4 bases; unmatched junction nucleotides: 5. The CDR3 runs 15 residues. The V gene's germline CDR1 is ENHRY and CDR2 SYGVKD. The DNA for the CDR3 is TGTGCCATCAGTAAAACAGGGGGCCCCACCGGGGAGCTGTTTTTT. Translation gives CAISKTGGPTGELFF.

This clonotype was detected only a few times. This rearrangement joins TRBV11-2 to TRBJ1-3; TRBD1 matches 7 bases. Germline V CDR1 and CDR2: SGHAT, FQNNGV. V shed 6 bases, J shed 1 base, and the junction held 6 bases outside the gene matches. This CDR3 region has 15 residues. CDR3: CASRQLQGSGNTIYF. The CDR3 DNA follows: TGTGCCAGCAGACAACTACAGGGGTCTGGAAACACCATATATTTT.

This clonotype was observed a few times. The CDR3 bases are TGTGCCAGCAGTGTTAGCGGGAGGAGCGGGGAGCTGTTTTTT. It is translated as CASSVSGRSGELFF. The V call is TRBV12-3 or TRBV12-4, the J call TRBJ2-2; 10 bases align to TRBD2. CDR3 length equals 14 residues. The V gene end was trimmed by 5 bases and the J gene end by 7 bases; junction bases not matched to a gene: 4.

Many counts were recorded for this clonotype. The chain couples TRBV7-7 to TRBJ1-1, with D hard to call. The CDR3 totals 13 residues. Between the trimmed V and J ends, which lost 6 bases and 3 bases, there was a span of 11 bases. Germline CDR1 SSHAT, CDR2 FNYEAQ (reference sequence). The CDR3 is CASSLRRDTEAFF. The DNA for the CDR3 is TGTGCCAGCAGTTTACGGAGGGACACTGAAGCTTTCTTT.

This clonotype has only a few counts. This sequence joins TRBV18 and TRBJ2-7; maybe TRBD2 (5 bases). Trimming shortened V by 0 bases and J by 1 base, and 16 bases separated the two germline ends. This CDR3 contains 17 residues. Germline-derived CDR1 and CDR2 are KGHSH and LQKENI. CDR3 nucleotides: TGTGCCAGCTCACCACCGGTGGGCTCGGGAAGGTCCTACGAGCAGTACTTC. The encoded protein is CASSPPVGSGRSYEQYF.

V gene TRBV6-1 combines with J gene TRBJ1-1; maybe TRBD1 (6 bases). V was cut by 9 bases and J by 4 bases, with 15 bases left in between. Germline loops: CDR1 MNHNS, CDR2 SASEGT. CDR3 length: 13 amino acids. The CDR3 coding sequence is TGTGCCAGTAAAGTGGGAGGGGGCACTGAAGCTTTCTTT. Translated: CASKVGGGTEAFF.

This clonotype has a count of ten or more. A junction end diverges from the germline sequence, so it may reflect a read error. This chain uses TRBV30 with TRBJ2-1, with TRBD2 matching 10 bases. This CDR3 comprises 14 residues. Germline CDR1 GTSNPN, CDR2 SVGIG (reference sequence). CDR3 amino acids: CAWSVLTSGARWVF. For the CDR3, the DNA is TGTGCCTGGAGTGTACTTACTAGCGGGGCCAGGTGGGTCTTC.

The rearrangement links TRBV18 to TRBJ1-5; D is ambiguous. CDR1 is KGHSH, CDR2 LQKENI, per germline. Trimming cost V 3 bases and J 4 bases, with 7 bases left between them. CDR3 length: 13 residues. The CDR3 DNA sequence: TGTGCCAGCTCACCCCAGAGGAATCAGCCCCAGCATTTT. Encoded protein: CASSPQRNQPQHF.

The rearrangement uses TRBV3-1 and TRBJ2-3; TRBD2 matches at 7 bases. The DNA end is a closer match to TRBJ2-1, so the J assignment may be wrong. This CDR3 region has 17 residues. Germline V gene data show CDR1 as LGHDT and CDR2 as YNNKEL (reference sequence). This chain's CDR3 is CASSQAASGLSYNEQFF. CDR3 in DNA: TGTGCCAGCAGCCAAGCGGCTAGCGGACTCTCCTACAATGAGCAGTTCTTC.

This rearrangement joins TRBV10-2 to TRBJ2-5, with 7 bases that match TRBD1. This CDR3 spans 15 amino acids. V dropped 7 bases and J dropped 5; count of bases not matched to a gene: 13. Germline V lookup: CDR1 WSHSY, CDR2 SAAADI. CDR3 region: CASTTPSRGPETQYF. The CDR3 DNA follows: TGCGCCAGCACTACGCCCTCTAGGGGGCCGGAGACCCAGTACTTC.

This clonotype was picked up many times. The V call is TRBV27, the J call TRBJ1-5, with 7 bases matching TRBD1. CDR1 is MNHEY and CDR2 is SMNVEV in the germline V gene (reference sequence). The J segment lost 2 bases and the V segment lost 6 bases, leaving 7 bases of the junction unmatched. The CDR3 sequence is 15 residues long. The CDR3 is CASRRQGTGNQPQHF. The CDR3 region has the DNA TGTGCCAGCAGAAGACAGGGTACGGGCAATCAGCCCCAGCATTTT.

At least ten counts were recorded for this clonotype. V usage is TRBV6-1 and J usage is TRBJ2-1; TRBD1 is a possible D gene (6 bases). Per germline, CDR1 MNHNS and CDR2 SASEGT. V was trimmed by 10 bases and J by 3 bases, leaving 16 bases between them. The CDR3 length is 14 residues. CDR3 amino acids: CATRIWTDYNEQFF. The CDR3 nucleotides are TGTGCCACCCGTATATGGACAGACTACAATGAGCAGTTCTTC.

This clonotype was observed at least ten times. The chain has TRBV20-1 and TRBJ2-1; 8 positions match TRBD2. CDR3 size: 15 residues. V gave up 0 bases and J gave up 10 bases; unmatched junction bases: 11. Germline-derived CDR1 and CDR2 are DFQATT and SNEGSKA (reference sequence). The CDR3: CSARDRREGRGEQFF. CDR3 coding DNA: TGCAGTGCTAGAGATCGTCGGGAGGGCCGAGGGGAGCAGTTCTTC.

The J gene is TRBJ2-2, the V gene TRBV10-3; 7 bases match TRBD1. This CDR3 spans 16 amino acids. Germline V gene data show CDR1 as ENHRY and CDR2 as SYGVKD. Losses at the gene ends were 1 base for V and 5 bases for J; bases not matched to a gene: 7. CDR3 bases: TGTGCCATCAGTGAGTTTGTGACAGGGTTGACCGGGGAGCTGTTTTTT. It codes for CAISEFVTGLTGELFF.

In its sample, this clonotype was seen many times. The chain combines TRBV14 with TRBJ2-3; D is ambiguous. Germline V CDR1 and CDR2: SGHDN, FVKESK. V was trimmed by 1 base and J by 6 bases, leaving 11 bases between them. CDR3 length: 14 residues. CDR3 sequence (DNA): TGTGCCAGCAGCCAAGGCGGCTCTCACGATACGCAGTATTTT. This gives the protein CASSQGGSHDTQYF.

The CDR3 spells CASSESSGRAETQYF. DNA of the CDR3: TGCGCCAGCAGCGAAAGCTCGGGCCGGGCGGAGACCCAGTACTTC. The V call is TRBV4-1, the J call TRBJ2-5, with D uncertain. V was trimmed by 5 bases and J by 5 bases, leaving 18 bases between them. This CDR3 comprises 15 residues. CDR1 MGHRA and CDR2 YSYEKL come from the germline V gene.

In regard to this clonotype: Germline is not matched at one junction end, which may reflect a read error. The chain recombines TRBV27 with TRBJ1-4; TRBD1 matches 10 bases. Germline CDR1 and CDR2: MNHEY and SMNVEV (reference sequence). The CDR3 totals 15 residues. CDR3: CASSLSDRGREKLLF. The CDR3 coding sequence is TGTGCCAGCAGTTTATCCGACAGGGGGCGAGAAAAACTGCTTTTT.

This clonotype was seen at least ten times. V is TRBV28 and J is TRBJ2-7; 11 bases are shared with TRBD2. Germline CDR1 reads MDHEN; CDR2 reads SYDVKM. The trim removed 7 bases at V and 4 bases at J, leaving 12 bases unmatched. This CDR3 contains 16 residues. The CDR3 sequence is CASTPLLAGVHYEQYF. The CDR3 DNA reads TGTGCCAGCACCCCCCTACTAGCGGGAGTACATTACGAGCAGTACTTC. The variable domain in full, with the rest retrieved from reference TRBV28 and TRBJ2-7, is DVKVTQSSRYLVKRTGEKVFLECVQDMDHENMFWYRQDPGLGLRLIYFSYDVKMKEKGDIPEGYSVSREKKERFSLILESASTNQTSMYLCASTPLLAGVHYEQYFGPGTRLTVT.

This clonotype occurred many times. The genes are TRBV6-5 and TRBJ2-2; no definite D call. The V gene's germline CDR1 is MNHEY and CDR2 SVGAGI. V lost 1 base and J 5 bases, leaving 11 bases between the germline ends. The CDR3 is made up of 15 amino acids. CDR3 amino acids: CASSYLAAVTGELFF. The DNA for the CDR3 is TGTGCCAGCAGTTACTTGGCAGCTGTGACCGGGGAGCTGTTTTTT.

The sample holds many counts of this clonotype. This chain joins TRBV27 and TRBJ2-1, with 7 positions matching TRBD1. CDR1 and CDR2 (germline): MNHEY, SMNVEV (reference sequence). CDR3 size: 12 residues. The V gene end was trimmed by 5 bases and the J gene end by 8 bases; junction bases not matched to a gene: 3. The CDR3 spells CASSDDRDEQFF. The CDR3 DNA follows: TGTGCCAGCAGTGACGACAGGGATGAGCAGTTCTTC.

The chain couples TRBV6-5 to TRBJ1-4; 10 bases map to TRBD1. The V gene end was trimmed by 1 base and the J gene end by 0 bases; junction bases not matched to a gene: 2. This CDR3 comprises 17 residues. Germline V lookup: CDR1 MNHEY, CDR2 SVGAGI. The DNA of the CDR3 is TGTGCCAGCAGTTACTTTGGACAGGGGGCAACTAATGAAAAACTGTTTTTT. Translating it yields CASSYFGQGATNEKLFF.

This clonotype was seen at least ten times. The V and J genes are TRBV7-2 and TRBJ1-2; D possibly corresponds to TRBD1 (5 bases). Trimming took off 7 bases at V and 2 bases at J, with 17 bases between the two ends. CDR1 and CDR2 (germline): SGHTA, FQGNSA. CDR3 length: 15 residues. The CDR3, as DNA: TGTGCCAGCACCCTTGGGGCACATCGCAACTATGGCTACACCTTC. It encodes CASTLGAHRNYGYTF.

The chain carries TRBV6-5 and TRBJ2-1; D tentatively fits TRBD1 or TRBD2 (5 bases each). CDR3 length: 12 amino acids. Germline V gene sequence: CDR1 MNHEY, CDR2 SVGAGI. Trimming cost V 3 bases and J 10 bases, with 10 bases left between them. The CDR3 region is CASSYWGMEQFF. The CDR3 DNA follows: TGTGCCAGCAGTTATTGGGGGATGGAGCAGTTCTTC.